The present T cell receptor beta chain was sequenced within a study of blood T cell repertoires in COVID-19. Clones were sequenced by immunoSEQ multiplex PCR, and TCRdb holds only the in-frame ones, with some missing. The sample carries 250,000 to 350,000 clones, 70% to 90% recorded once. With 1 base clipped from V and 1 base from J, the junction kept 3 bases outside the gene matches. The CDR3 has 15 amino acids. Germline CDR1 and CDR2: SGHRS and YFSETQ. The chain is built from TRBV5-1 and TRBJ1-1; 8 bases are shared with TRBD1. What was sequenced was peripheral blood. This clonotype was obtained from a woman in her forties or fifties who had recovered from COVID-19. In DNA, the CDR3 is TGCGCCAGCAGCTTGAGAGGACAGGGGAACACTGAAGCTTTCTTT. This codes for CASSLRGQGNTEAFF.